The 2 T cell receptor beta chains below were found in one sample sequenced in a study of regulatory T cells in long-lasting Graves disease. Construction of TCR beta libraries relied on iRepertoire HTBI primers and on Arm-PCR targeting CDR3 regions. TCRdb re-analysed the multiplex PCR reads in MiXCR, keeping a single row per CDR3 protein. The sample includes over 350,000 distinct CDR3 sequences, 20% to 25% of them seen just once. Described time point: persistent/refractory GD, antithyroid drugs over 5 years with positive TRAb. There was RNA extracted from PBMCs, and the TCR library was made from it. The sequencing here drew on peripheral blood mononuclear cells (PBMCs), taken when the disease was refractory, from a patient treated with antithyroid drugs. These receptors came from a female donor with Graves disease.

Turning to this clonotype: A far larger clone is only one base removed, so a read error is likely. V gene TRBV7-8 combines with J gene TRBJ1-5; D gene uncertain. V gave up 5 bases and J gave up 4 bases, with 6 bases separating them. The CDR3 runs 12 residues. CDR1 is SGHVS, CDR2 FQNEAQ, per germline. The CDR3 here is CASSPENQPQHF. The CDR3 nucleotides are TGTGCCAGCAGCCCGGAGAATCAGCCCCAGCATTTT.

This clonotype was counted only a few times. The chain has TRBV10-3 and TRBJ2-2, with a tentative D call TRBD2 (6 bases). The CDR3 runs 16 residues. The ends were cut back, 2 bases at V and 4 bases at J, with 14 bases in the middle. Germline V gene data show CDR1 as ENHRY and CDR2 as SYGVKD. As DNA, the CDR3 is TGTGCCATCAGTGAGGGTCGGGCGGGGCTCACCGGGGAGCTGTTTTTT. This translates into CAISEGRAGLTGELFF.